This T cell receptor (beta chain) was recovered during a study of blood T cells in healthy people across ages. The authors ran a second PCR of roughly 7 to 11 cycles using a sample-barcoded 5' primer and a J-beta primer mix. Using its own MiXCR run on the 5' RACE reads, TCRdb lists one record per CDR3 protein. The repertoire has over a million distinct CDR3 sequences, 42% of them found once; the top ten carry 7% to 9%. V was trimmed by 4 bases and J by 3 bases, leaving 13 bases between them. The germline V gene has CDR1 SQVTM and CDR2 ANQGSEA. The CDR3 length is 14 residues. Sequencing was done on a sample of blood. The V and J genes are TRBV29-1 and TRBJ1-5; weak D call: TRBD1 (5 bases). The TCR comes from a woman aged 18-35 years in good health. CDR3 in amino acids: CSVVVGADNQPQHF. In DNA, the CDR3 is TGCAGCGTTGTAGTTGGGGCAGACAATCAGCCCCAGCATTTT.